This T cell receptor (beta chain) was retrieved from a study of cytomegalovirus exposure and HLA in healthy donors (dated by TCRdb to about 2017). A note on the overall study: A later analysis indicated that the 120 or so validation repertoires were generated on the platform also employed for the 700 or so repertoires of the first cohort. The study was designed to test whether signatures of past pathogen exposure could be identified by cataloging public T cell receptors. A separate validation cohort of approximately 120 different subjects was used in addition to the roughly 700-subject first cohort. To predict cytomegalovirus infection status, the study combined high-throughput TCR immunosequencing, statistical association of individual TCRs with disease status, and machine learning.

Library prep was done by the immunoSEQ multiplex PCR assay. Per the original workflow: To diagnose cytomegalovirus status from the catalog of TCR beta chain sequences, a statistical classification framework was built. TCRdb took over this immuneACCESS table, retaining in-frame rearrangements with V and J assigned. Such tables are incomplete; in checked studies, under half of the missing clones stem from an unresolved V gene, and the remainder is unexplained. Clonal size and the V and J genes are those of that table, whereas D and trimming came from the DNA. For this sample the table gives tens of thousands of clones, of which 90% to 95% were detected only once. About 0.63% of the sample is held by the ten biggest clonotypes. Details on this clone: Its antigen is unknown. Per-nucleotide qualities are absent, and no much larger clonotype sits a single base away.

Inclusive of the bounding cysteine and phenylalanine, the CDR3 is 16 residues long. Of the read, only the CDR3 DNA is kept; its 48 bases are in frame from base 1. As encoded in the germline V gene, CDR1 is SGHTA while CDR2 is FQGNSA. The germline V end is reduced by 1 base and the J end by 3 bases; junction bases left unmatched: 2. Separate from the approximately 700-subject first cohort, the validation cohort of 120 subjects was the group to which the donors belonged. Results the study describes overall, beyond this receptor: In vitro tests confirmed that a few of the cytomegalovirus-associated TCR beta chains recognize cytomegalovirus antigens. The classifier was reported to diagnose cytomegalovirus status with high specificity and sensitivity in both the original cohort and the validation cohort. Subsequent analysis determined that TCRs grouped into clusters in the first cohort also showed a tendency toward co-occurrence across the 120 or so validation repertoires, and approximately 94% of cluster scores exceeded 0. All 120 or so repertoires were used to score co-occurrence in the validation cohort in a later analysis, because that analysis had no HLA typing for the cohort. The authors suggested that the approach could potentially be generalized to other disease states and immunological phenotypes. Most TCR sequences were observed very rarely across donors, whereas some public TCRs were present in many individuals. In the study, some 160 TCR beta chains were listed as associated with cytomegalovirus.

The sequenced material came from PBMCs. This TCR derives from a woman aged 18 to 35 in good health and CMV-seronegative. This sequence uses TRBV7-2 and TRBJ2-5; TRBD2 lines up with 13 middle nucleotides. DNA sequence: TGTGCCAGCAGCTTAGGACTAGCGGGGGGCGAAGAGACCCAGTACTTC. Translation gives CASSLGLAGGEETQYF.